Shown below are 20 T cell receptor beta chains from a single sample sequenced in a study of metastatic and nonmetastatic thyroid tumors. Not a single patient had been given any form of treatment at any point before undergoing thyroid surgery. TCRdb used MiXCR to call clones anew from the PCR reads. This sample yields 35,000 to 50,000 clones, of which about 4.2% are seen a single time; around 9.6% belongs to the top ten. The material sequenced was blood. The origin of the receptors is a female donor with papillary thyroid cancer or a benign thyroid nodule (not recorded which). Some clones in this sample may be carry-over from other donors' samples.

This clone was detected ten times or more. The V and J genes are TRBV12-3 or TRBV12-4 and TRBJ2-3; 9 nucleotides line up with TRBD1. The CDR3 has 13 amino acids. With 6 bases clipped from V and 5 bases from J, the junction kept 3 bases outside the gene matches. CDR3 coding DNA: TGTGCCAGCAGCCGGACAGGGGTAGATACGCAGTATTTT. Translating it yields CASSRTGVDTQYF.

This clone was observed a few times. The germline gene is not matched at one end of the junction; a read error may be the cause. This rearrangement joins TRBV20-1 to TRBJ2-2, with a weak D call TRBD1 (6 bases). The CDR3 has 13 residues. Germline loops: CDR1 DFQATT, CDR2 SNEGSKA (reference sequence). CDR3 sequence: CSARDRGPGELLF. For the CDR3, the DNA is TGCAGTGCTAGAGACAGGGGTCCCGGGGAGCTGCTTTTT.

There are many counts of this clone. The germline gene is not matched at one end of the junction; a read error may be the cause. The V call is TRBV7-6, the J call TRBJ1-5; a weak D match, TRBD1 (6 bases). The CDR3 spans 15 residues. Germline CDR1 reads SGHVS; CDR2 reads FNYEAQ. Here the CDR3 reads CASGLLRGLDQPQHF. CDR3 in DNA: TGTGCCAGCGGCTTATTGCGGGGGCTCGATCAGCCCCAGCATTTT.

This clone was counted ten times or more. Different DNA sequences within this sample yield the same CDR3. V usage is TRBV9 and J usage is TRBJ2-2; possibly TRBD2 for D (5 bases). Trimming took off 4 bases at V and 4 bases at J, with 17 bases between the two ends. Germline V gene sequence: CDR1 SGDLS, CDR2 YYNGEE. The CDR3 totals 16 residues. CDR3 nucleotide sequence: TGTGCCAGCAGCTCCTATGACTCCCGGGGCACCGGGGAGCTGTTTTTT. Protein sequence: CASSSYDSRGTGELFF.

This clone has a count of ten or more. The chain joins TRBV7-3 to TRBJ2-5, with TRBD2 as a possible D gene (6 bases). The CDR3 consists of 14 residues. The V gene lost 2 bases and the J gene lost 5 bases, with 12 bases spanning the gap. From germline, CDR1 is SGHTA and CDR2 FQGTGA. CDR3 DNA: TGTGCCAGCAGCTTAGGCGGCGGGAAGGAGACCCAGTACTTC. Its translation: CASSLGGGKETQYF.

In its sample, this clone was seen many times. The chain is built from TRBV20-1 and TRBJ2-7; TRBD2 matches 10 bases. This CDR3 has 14 amino acids. Germline CDR1 is DFQATT and CDR2 is SNEGSKA (reference sequence). The junction had 8 bases not matched to a gene; V was cut back by 3 bases and J by 6 bases. The CDR3 here is CSASSPGLAFEQYF. The CDR3 DNA reads as TGCAGTGCTAGCTCGCCGGGACTAGCGTTCGAGCAGTACTTC.

This clone was recorded at least ten times. The genes are TRBV9 and TRBJ2-7; 11 nucleotides line up with TRBD1. The V and J ends lost 3 bases and 3 bases, in that order; junction bases with no gene match: 5. CDR3 length: 15 residues. Germline-derived CDR1 and CDR2 are SGDLS and YYNGEE. CDR3: CASSAGTGGYYEQYF. The CDR3 DNA sequence: TGTGCCAGCAGCGCCGGGACAGGGGGATACTACGAGCAGTACTTC. The variable domain in full, with the rest retrieved from reference TRBV9 and TRBJ2-7, is DSGVTQTPKHLITATGQRVTLRCSPRSGDLSVYWYQQSLDQGLQFLIQYYNGEERAKGNILERFSAQQFPDLHSELNLSSLELGDSALYFCASSAGTGGYYEQYFGPGTRLTVT.

On this clone: This may come from a read error, since a much larger clone is one base off. This chain joins TRBV4-1 and TRBJ2-5; D call uncertain. CDR3 size: 15 residues. The V gene lost 0 bases and the J gene lost 0 bases, with 8 bases spanning the gap. The germline gives CDR1 MGHRA, CDR2 YSYEKL. CDR3 protein: CASSQEEQYQETQYF. In nucleotides, the CDR3 is TGCGCCAGCAGCCAAGAGGAACAGTACCAAGAGACCCAGTACTTC.

The chain is built from TRBV6-1 and TRBJ1-3, with D possibly being TRBD1 (5 bases). Germline CDR1 and CDR2: MNHNS and SASEGT. The CDR3 has 17 amino acids. Trimming left V 6 bases short and J 0 bases short, with 18 bases between. The CDR3 nucleotides are TGTGCCAGCAGCCCCGGGACGGGGGTATACTCTGGAAACACCATATATTTT. Its protein product is CASSPGTGVYSGNTIYF.

This clone was counted once. The rearrangement joins TRBV2 to TRBJ1-1, with D possibly TRBD1 on 6 matching bases. The germline V and J ends were trimmed by 5 bases and 5 bases, with 15 bases remaining between them. Germline-derived CDR1 and CDR2 are SNHLY and FYNNEI. The CDR3 sequence is 14 residues long. The CDR3 nucleotides are TGTGCCAGCAGTTATCAGGGGTTAGGGACTGAAGCTTTCTTT. The encoded protein is CASSYQGLGTEAFF.

The table lists this clone with many counts. A much larger clone differs by one base, so this may be a read error. This chain connects TRBV6-7 to TRBJ2-7; D gene ambiguous. TRBV6-7 is labeled an ORF, and its function is uncertain. CDR3 length: 13 amino acids. This CDR3 is CASSSPRVDERYF. The CDR3 region has the DNA TGTGCCAGCAGCTCGCCCAGAGTCGACGAGCGGTACTTC.

The rearrangement links TRBV2 to TRBJ2-7; a possible D gene is TRBD1 (5 bases). CDR3 length: 14 residues. Trimming took 4 bases from V and 10 from J, leaving 20 bases between them. Germline CDR1 reads SNHLY; CDR2 reads FYNNEI. CDR3 protein: CASSVRVVLTRQYF. DNA of the CDR3: TGTGCCAGCAGTGTCAGGGTTGTCCTCACGAGACAGTACTTC.

This clone occurred many times. The chain carries TRBV5-5 and TRBJ2-1; D possibly corresponds to TRBD1 (6 bases). V was clipped by 0 bases and J by 7 bases, with 17 bases between them. Looked up from germline, CDR1 is SGHKS and CDR2 is YYEKEE (reference sequence). CDR3 length: 16 residues. CDR3: CASSLATGVYINEQFF. CDR3 sequence (DNA): TGTGCCAGCAGCTTGGCGACAGGTGTATACATAAATGAGCAGTTCTTC.

This clone rates as medium-sized. The genes are TRBV6-2 or TRBV6-3 and TRBJ2-7; TRBD1 agrees at 9 bases. CDR1 and CDR2 from the germline V gene are MNHEY and SVGEGT. This CDR3 spans 13 amino acids. Unmatched junction bases numbered 1, after V lost 6 bases and J lost 1 base. CDR3 in DNA: TGTGCCAGCAGGGGGACAGGGTCCTACGAGCAGTACTTC. Translated: CASRGTGSYEQYF.

V usage is TRBV6-2 or TRBV6-3 and J usage is TRBJ1-1; a possible D gene is TRBD1 (5 bases). Germline values: CDR1 MNHEY, CDR2 SVGEGT. The length of the CDR3 is 13 residues. V lost 9 bases, J lost 5 bases, and 16 bases lay in between. The CDR3 nucleotides are TGTGCCAGTTGGCAGGGCGCGTGGACTGAAGCTTTCTTT. This codes for CASWQGAWTEAFF.

This clone has just a few counts. An end of the junction does not agree with germline; a read error may underlie this. This CDR3 is also generated by other DNA sequences in the sample. This chain joins TRBV6-1 and TRBJ1-1, with a tentative D call TRBD1 (6 bases). From germline, CDR1 is MNHNS and CDR2 SASEGT. The CDR3 covers 13 residues. CDR3 residues: CASIEGGNTEAFF. The CDR3 DNA follows: TGTGCCAGCATTGAAGGGGGGAACACCGAAGCTTTCTTT.

This clone was observed many times. The CDR3 loop reads CASSQEVARLGAFF. DNA for the CDR3: TGCGCCAGCAGCCAAGAGGTGGCGAGGTTAGGAGCTTTCTTT. This chain connects TRBV4-1 to TRBJ1-1; no clear D. The CDR3 has 14 amino acids. V lost 0 bases, J lost 10 bases, and 15 bases lay in between. The germline V gene encodes CDR1 MGHRA and CDR2 YSYEKL.

This clone was seen more than once but under ten times. It may be a read error: a sequence one base away is much more abundant. The chain links TRBV13 to TRBJ2-7; possibly TRBD2 for D (6 bases). Trimming took 5 bases from V and 2 from J, leaving 28 bases between them. The CDR3 has 19 residues. Germline CDR1 and CDR2: PRHDT and FYEKMQ (reference sequence). The CDR3 is CASSLSWWGERALTYEQYF. The CDR3 coding sequence is TGTGCCAGCAGCCTGTCCTGGTGGGGGGAGCGGGCCTTGACCTACGAGCAGTACTTC.

Ten or more counts support this clone. This chain joins TRBV4-2 and TRBJ1-2; 9 nucleotides match TRBD1. The ends lost 3 bases at V and 8 bases at J; junction bases unmatched: 13. This CDR3 contains 16 residues. The germline V gene has CDR1 LGHNA and CDR2 YNFKEQ. CDR3 DNA: TGTGCCAGCAGCCAGACTAATACAGGGGGCGCGGTCGGCTACACCTTC. This sequence encodes CASSQTNTGGAVGYTF.

Ten or more counts support this clone. This rearrangement joins TRBV3-1 to TRBJ2-7; a weak D match, TRBD2 (5 bases). The length of the CDR3 is 15 residues. The V and J ends lost 3 bases and 6 bases respectively, with 18 bases between them. Germline V gives CDR1 LGHDT, CDR2 YNNKEL (reference sequence). The CDR3 nucleotides are TGTGCCAGCAGCCAGTTTCCAGCGGCAGGCCTCGAGCAGTACTTC. This translates into CASSQFPAAGLEQYF.